Listed here is a single T cell receptor beta chain. CDR1 is MNHEY and CDR2 is SVGAGI in the germline V gene. Trimming took 0 bases from V and 2 from J; bases not matched to a gene: 1. This CDR3 contains 14 residues. Method: immunoSEQ multiplex PCR; TCRdb's copy keeps in-frame clones and lacks some. The table records some 110,000 clones, roughly 90% of them present only once. This record belongs to a study of T cell changes during pregnancy in multiple sclerosis. The chain has TRBV6-5 and TRBJ2-7, with 7 bases aligning to TRBD1. The specimen was peripheral blood, collected in the third trimester of pregnancy. This receptor was taken from a female donor with multiple sclerosis, enrolled in a pregnancy study. For the CDR3, the DNA is TGTGCCAGCAGTTACTCAGACAGGGCCTACGAGCAGTACTTC. As protein: CASSYSDRAYEQYF.